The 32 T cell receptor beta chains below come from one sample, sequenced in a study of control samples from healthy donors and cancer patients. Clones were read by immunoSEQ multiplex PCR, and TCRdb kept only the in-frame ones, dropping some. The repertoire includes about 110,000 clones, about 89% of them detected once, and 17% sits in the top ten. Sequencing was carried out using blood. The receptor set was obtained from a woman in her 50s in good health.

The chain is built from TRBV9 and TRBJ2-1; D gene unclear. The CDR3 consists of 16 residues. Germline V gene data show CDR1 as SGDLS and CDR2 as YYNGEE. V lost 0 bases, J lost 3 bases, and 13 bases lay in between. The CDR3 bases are TGTGCCAGCAGCGTAGAGAGTCTTGCTTACTACAATGAGCAGTTCTTC. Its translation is CASSVESLAYYNEQFF.

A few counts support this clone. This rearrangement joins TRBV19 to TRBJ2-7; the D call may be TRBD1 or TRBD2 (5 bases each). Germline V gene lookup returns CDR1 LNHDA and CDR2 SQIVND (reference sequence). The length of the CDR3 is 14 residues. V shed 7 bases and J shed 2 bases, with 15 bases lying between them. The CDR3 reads CASTFAGSTYEQYF. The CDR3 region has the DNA TGTGCCAGTACTTTCGCAGGGAGTACCTACGAGCAGTACTTC.

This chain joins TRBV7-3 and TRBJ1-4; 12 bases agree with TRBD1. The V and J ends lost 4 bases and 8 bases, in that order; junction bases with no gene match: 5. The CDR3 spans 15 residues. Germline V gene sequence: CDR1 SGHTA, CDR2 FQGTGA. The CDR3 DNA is TGTGCCAGCAGCTCGACCGGGACAGGGGGCGAAAAACTGTTTTTT. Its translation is CASSSTGTGGEKLFF.

DNA of the CDR3: TGTGCCAGCAGCCCTGGGGAGGGGTACGTGGACGGGGAGCTGTTTTTT. Translating gives CASSPGEGYVDGELFF. This sequence joins TRBV9 and TRBJ2-2; 7 nucleotides agree with TRBD2. Germline-derived CDR1 and CDR2 are SGDLS and YYNGEE. V lost 4 bases and J lost 7; bases outside the gene matches: 13. The CDR3 covers 16 residues.

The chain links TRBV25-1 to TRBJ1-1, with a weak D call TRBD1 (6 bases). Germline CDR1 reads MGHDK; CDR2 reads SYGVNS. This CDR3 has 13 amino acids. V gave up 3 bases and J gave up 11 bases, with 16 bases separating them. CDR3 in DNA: TGTGCCAGCAGTGACATCTGGACCCAGGGGGCTTTCTTT. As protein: CASSDIWTQGAFF.

CDR3 sequence: CASSPTPRFSGANVLTF. For the CDR3, the DNA is TGCGCCAGCAGCCCAACACCCAGGTTCTCTGGGGCCAACGTCCTGACTTTC. The chain is built from TRBV5-1 and TRBJ2-6; no reliable D call. The CDR3 runs to 17 residues. V lost 4 bases and J 0 bases, leaving 14 bases between the germline ends. CDR1 and CDR2 (germline): SGHRS, YFSETQ. The variable domain in full, with the rest retrieved from reference TRBV5-1 and TRBJ2-6, is KAGVTQTPRYLIKTRGQQVTLSCSPISGHRSVSWYQQTPGQGLQFLFEYFSETQRNKGNFPGRFSGRQFSNSRSEMNVSTLELGDSALYLCASSPTPRFSGANVLTFGAGSRLTVL.

The CDR3: CASSVSQGGTQYF. The CDR3 DNA reads TGTGCCAGCAGCGTAAGCCAGGGGGGGACCCAGTACTTC. The chain has TRBV9 and TRBJ2-5; D might be TRBD1 (7 bases). In germline, CDR1 is SGDLS, CDR2 YYNGEE. Trimming took off 1 base at V and 7 bases at J, with 11 bases between the two ends. This CDR3 contains 13 residues.

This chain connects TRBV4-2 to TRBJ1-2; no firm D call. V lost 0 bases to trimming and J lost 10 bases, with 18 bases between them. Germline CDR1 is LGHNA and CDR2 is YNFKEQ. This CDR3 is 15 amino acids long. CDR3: CASSQDRSKGVDYTF. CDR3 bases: TGTGCCAGCAGCCAAGATCGAAGTAAAGGAGTTGACTACACCTTC.

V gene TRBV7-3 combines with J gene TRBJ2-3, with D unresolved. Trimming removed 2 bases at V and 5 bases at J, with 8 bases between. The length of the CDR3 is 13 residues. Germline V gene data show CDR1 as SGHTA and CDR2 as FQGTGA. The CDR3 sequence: CASSLYGQDTQYF. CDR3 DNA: TGTGCCAGCAGCTTATATGGGCAAGATACGCAGTATTTT.

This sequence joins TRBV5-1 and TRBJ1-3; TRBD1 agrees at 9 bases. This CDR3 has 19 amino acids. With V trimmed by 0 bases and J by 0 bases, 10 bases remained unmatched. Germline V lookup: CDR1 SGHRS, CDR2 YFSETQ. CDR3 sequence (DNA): TGCGCCAGCAGCTTGGGGGACAGGGAAGGACTGGACTCTGGAAACACCATATATTTT. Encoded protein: CASSLGDREGLDSGNTIYF. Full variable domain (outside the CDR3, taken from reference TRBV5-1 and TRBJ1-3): KAGVTQTPRYLIKTRGQQVTLSCSPISGHRSVSWYQQTPGQGLQFLFEYFSETQRNKGNFPGRFSGRQFSNSRSEMNVSTLELGDSALYLCASSLGDREGLDSGNTIYFGEGSWLTVV.

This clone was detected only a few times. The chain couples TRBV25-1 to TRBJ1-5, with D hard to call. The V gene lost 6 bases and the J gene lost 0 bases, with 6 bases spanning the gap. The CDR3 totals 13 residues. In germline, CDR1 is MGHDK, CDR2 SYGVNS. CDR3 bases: TGTGCCAGCAGCTTTGGTAGCAATCAGCCCCAGCATTTT. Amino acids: CASSFGSNQPQHF.

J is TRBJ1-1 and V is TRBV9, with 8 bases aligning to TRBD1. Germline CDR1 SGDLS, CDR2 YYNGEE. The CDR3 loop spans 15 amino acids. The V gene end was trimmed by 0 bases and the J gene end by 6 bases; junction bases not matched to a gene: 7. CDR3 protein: CASSVGGQGGAEAFF. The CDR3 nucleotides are TGTGCCAGCAGCGTAGGCGGACAGGGCGGTGCTGAAGCTTTCTTT.

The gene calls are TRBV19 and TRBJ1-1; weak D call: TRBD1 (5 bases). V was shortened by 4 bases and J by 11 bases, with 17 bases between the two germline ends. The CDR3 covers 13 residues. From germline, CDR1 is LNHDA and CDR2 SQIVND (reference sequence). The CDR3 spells CASSTSGGLRAFF. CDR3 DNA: TGTGCCAGTAGTACCTCCGGGGGGTTGAGGGCTTTCTTT.

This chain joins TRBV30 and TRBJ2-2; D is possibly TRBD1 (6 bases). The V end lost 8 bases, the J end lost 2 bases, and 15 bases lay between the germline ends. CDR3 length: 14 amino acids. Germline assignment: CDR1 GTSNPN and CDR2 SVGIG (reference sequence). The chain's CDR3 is CASVRQANTGELFF. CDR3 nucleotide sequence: TGTGCCAGCGTTAGACAGGCAAACACCGGGGAGCTGTTTTTT.

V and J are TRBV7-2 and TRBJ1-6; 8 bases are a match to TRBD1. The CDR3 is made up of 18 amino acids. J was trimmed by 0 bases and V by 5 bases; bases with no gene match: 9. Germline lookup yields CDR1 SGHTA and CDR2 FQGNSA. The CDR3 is CASSPGQGRSSYNSPLHF. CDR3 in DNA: TGTGCCAGCAGCCCTGGACAGGGCAGGAGCTCCTATAATTCACCCCTCCACTTT.

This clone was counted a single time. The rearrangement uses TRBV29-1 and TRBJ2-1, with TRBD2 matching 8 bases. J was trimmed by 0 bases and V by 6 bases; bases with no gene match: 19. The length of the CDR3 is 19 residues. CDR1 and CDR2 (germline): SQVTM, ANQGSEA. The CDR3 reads CSVPAGGSKLHSSYNEQFF. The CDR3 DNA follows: TGCAGCGTCCCCGCGGGAGGATCCAAGCTACACAGCTCCTACAATGAGCAGTTCTTC.

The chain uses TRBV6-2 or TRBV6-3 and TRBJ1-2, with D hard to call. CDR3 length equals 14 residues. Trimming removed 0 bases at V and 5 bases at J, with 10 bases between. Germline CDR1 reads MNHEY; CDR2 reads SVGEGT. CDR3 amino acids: CASSYSGTSYGYTF. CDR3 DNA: TGTGCCAGCAGTTACTCCGGCACATCGTATGGCTACACCTTC.

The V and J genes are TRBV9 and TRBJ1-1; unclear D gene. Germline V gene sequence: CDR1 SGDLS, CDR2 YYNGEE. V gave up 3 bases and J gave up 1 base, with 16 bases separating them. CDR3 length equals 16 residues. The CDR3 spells CASSARATAPNTEAFF. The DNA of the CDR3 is TGTGCCAGCAGCGCCCGGGCCACAGCCCCGAACACTGAAGCTTTCTTT.

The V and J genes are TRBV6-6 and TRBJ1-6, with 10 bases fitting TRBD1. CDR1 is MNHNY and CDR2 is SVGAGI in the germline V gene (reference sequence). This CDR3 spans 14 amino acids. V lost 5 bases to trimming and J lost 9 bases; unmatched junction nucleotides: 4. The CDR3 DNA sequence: TGTGCCAGCAGTAGGACAGGGGGTGGTTCACCCCTCCACTTT. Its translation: CASSRTGGGSPLHF.

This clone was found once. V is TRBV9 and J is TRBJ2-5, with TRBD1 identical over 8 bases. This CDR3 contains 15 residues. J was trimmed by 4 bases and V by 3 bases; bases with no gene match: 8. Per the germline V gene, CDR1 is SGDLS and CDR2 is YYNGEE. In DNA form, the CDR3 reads TGTGCCAGCAGCGCATTACAGGGGGTCGGAGAGACCCAGTACTTC. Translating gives CASSALQGVGETQYF.

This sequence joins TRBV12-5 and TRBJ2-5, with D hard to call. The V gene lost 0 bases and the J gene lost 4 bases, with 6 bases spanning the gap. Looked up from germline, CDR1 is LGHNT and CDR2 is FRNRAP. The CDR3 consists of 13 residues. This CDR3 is CASGLVGGETQYF. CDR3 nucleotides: TGTGCTAGTGGTTTGGTCGGCGGAGAGACCCAGTACTTC.

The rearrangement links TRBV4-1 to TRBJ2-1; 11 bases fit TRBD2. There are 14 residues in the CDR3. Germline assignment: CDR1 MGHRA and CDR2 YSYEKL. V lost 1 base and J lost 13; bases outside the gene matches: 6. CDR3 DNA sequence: TGCGCCAGCAGCCAAGGCCAGGGACTAGCGGCCCAGTTCTTC. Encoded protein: CASSQGQGLAAQFF.

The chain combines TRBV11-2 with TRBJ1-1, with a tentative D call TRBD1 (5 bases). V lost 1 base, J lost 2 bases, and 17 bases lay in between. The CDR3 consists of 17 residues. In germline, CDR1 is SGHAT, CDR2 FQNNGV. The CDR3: CASSLVGAVLGNTEAFF. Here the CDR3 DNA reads TGTGCCAGCAGCTTAGTAGGGGCAGTTCTAGGAAACACTGAAGCTTTCTTT.

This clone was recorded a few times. CDR3 coding DNA: TGTGCCAGCAGACAGGGGAATTGGGAGCAGTTCTTC. Protein: CASRQGNWEQFF. The chain links TRBV12-3 or TRBV12-4 to TRBJ2-1; 7 bases are a match to TRBD1. The V segment lost 6 bases and the J segment 10 bases; nucleotides outside the gene matches: 6. CDR3 size: 12 residues.

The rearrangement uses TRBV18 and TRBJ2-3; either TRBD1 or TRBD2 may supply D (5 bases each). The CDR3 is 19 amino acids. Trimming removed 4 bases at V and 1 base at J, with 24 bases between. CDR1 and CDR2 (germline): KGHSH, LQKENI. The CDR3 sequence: CASSHSSGLYQGGTDTQYF. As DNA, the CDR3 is TGTGCCAGCTCACACAGCAGCGGACTTTATCAAGGGGGCACAGATACGCAGTATTTT. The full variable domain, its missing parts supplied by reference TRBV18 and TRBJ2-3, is NAGVMQNPRHLVRRRGQEARLRCSPMKGHSHVYWYRQLPEEGLKFMVYLQKENIIDESGMPKERFSAEFPKEGPSILRIQQVVRGDSAAYFCASSHSSGLYQGGTDTQYFGPGTRLTVL.

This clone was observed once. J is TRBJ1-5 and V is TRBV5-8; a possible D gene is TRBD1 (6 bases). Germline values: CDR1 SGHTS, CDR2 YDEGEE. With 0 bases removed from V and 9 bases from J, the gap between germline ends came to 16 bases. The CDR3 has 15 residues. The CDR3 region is CASSLASQGKWPQHF. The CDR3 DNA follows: TGTGCCAGCAGCTTGGCCAGCCAGGGGAAGTGGCCCCAGCATTTT. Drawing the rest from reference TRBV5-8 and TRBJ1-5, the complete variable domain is EAGVTQSPTHLIKTRGQQATLRCSPISGHTSVYWYQQALGLGLQFLLWYDEGEERNRGNFPPRFSGRQFPNYSSELNVNALELEDSALYLCASSLASQGKWPQHFGDGTRLSIL.

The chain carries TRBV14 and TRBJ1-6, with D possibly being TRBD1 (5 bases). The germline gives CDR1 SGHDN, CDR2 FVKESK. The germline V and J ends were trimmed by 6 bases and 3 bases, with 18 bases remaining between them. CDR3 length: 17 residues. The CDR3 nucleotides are TGTGCCAGCAGTCCCAACGAGGGGTTTTTCTATAATTCACCCCTCCACTTT. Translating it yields CASSPNEGFFYNSPLHF.

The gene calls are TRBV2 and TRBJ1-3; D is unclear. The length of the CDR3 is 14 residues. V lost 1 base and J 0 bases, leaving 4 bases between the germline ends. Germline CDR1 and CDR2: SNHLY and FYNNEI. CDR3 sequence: CASSEVVSGNTIYF. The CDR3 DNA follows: TGTGCCAGCAGTGAAGTCGTCTCTGGAAACACCATATATTTT.

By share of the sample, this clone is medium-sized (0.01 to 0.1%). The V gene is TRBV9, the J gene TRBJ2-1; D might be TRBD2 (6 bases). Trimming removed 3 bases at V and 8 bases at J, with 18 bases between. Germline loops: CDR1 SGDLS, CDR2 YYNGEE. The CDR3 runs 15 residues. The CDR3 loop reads CASSGEDKGGDEQFF. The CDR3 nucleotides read TGTGCCAGCAGCGGGGAGGACAAGGGAGGCGATGAGCAGTTCTTC. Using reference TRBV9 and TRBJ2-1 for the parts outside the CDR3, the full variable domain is DSGVTQTPKHLITATGQRVTLRCSPRSGDLSVYWYQQSLDQGLQFLIQYYNGEERAKGNILERFSAQQFPDLHSELNLSSLELGDSALYFCASSGEDKGGDEQFFGPGTRLTVL.

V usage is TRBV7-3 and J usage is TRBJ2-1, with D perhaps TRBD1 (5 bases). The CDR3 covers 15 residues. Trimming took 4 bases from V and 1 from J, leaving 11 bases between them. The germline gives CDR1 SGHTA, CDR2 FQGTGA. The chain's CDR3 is CASSSQGVSYNEQFF. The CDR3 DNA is TGTGCCAGCAGCTCCCAGGGTGTGTCCTACAATGAGCAGTTCTTC.

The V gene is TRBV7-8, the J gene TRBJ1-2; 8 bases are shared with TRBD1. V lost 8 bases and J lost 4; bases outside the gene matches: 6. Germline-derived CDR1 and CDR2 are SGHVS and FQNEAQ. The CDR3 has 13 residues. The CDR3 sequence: CASGDRWTYGYTF. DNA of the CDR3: TGTGCCAGCGGGGACAGGTGGACCTATGGCTACACCTTC.

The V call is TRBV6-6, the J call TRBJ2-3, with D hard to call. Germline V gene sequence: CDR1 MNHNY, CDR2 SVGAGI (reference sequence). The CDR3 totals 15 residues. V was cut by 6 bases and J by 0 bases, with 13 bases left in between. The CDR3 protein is CASSIIASSTDTQYF. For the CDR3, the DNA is TGTGCCAGCAGCATAATTGCATCAAGCACAGATACGCAGTATTTT.